This T cell receptor beta chain appears in the sequencing data of a study of identical twins. Regarding the study as a whole: Weaker excess twin sharing was seen among beta out-of-frame sequences. Conclusions relied on cross-sectional statistical analysis, not following the same donors.

CDR3 length: 18 residues. The germline gives CDR1 SNHLY, CDR2 FYNNEI. Carrying unique molecular identifiers, the cDNA also gained a universal primer site through template switching. Using its own MiXCR run on the 5' RACE reads, TCRdb lists one record per CDR3 protein. In the table there are some 590,000 distinct CDR3 sequences, more than 9% of which are singletons. This clonotype was detected only a few times. Its antigen is currently unknown. The sample was also reused in another study, on yellow fever vaccine responses in identical twins.

The rearrangement joins TRBV2 to TRBJ1-6; possibly TRBD1 for D (5 bases). The sequence was obtained from a woman between 18 and 29 years old in good health. The sequencing sample was made of PBMCs. CDR3 protein: CTRSLGDGPSSYNSPLHF. The CDR3 nucleotides are TGTACCCGCAGTTTAGGGGACGGTCCTAGCTCCTATAATTCACCCCTCCACTTT.